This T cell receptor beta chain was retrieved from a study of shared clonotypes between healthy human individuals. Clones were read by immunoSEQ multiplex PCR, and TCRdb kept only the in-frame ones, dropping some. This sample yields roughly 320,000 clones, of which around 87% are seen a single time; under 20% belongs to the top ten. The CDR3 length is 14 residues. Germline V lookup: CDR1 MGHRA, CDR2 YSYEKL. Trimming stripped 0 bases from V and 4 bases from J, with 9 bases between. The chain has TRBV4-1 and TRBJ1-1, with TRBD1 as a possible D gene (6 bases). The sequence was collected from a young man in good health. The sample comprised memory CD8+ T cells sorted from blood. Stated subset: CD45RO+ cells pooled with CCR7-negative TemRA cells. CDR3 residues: CASSQEYRVTEAFF. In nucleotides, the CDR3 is TGCGCCAGCAGCCAAGAATACAGGGTCACTGAAGCTTTCTTT.